This T cell receptor (beta chain) was captured in a study of blood T cells in healthy people across ages. PCR was performed a second time for about 7 to 11 cycles using a sample-barcoded 5' primer and a J-beta primer mix. Each cDNA molecule received a tag from a template-switch adaptor that had 12 random nucleotides. TCRdb re-derived calls from the 5' RACE reads in MiXCR, one entry per CDR3 protein. The sample shows roughly 1,700,000 distinct CDR3 sequences, over 25% of them seen only once. The receptor was derived from a woman aged 25 to 39 in good health. The sample was blood.

CDR3 protein: CSARTDAATNEKLFF. The DNA for the CDR3 is TGCAGTGCTAGAACTGACGCTGCAACTAATGAAAAACTGTTTTTT. The rearrangement uses TRBV20-1 and TRBJ1-4, with D unresolved. V was clipped by 2 bases and J by 0 bases, with 10 bases between them. This CDR3 contains 15 residues. The germline CDR1 and CDR2 sequences are DFQATT and SNEGSKA (reference sequence).